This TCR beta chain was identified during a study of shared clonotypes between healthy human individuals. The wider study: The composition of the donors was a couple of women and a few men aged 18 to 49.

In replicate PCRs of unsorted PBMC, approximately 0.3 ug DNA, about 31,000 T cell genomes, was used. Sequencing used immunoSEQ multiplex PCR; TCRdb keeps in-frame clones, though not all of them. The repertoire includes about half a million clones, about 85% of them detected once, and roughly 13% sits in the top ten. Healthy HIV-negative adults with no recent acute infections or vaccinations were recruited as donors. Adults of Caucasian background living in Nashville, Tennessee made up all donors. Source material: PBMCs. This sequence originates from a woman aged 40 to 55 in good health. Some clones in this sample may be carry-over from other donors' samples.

The CDR3 region is CASSLEPGLAIDEQFF. The CDR3 bases are TGTGCCAGCAGCTTAGAGCCGGGACTAGCTATTGATGAGCAGTTCTTC. V usage is TRBV11-3 and J usage is TRBJ2-1; 9 positions match TRBD2. V lost 0 bases, J lost 8 bases, and 8 bases stayed unmatched. CDR3 length: 16 residues. Per the germline V gene, CDR1 is SGHNT and CDR2 is YENEEA.